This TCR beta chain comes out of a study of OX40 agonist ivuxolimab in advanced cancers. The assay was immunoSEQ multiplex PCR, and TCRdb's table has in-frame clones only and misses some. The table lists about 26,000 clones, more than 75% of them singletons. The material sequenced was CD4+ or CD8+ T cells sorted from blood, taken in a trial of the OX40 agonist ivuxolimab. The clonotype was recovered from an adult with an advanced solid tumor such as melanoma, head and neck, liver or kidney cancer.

The CDR3: CASSKGLASYEQYF. The CDR3 nucleotides are TGTGCCAGCAGCAAGGGACTAGCGAGTTACGAGCAGTACTTC. V gene TRBV6-5 combines with J gene TRBJ2-7; 10 bases agree with TRBD2. J lost 4 bases, V lost 6 bases, and 6 bases had no gene match. The CDR3 is 14 residues long. Per germline, CDR1 MNHEY and CDR2 SVGAGI.